These 17 T cell receptor beta chains were all obtained from the same sample, sequenced in a study of T cell responses to AZD1222 COVID-19 vaccine. Sequencing was performed with immunoSEQ multiplex PCR; in TCRdb, only in-frame clones are kept and a portion is missing. The sample contains some 100,000 clones, around nine tenths of which appear only once. The specimen was peripheral blood, collected on day 0 of AZD1222 vaccination. These receptors came from an adult in good health.

The rearrangement uses TRBV6-1 and TRBJ2-1; 10 nucleotides line up with TRBD2. Germline V gene data show CDR1 as MNHNS and CDR2 as SASEGT. The V and J ends lost 0 bases and 8 bases, in that order; junction bases with no gene match: 13. There are 18 residues in the CDR3. The CDR3 region has the DNA TGTGCCAGCAGTGAAGCCCAGTTCGAGGGACTAGCGACCGATGAGCAGTTCTTC. Its translation: CASSEAQFEGLATDEQFF.

The chain combines TRBV6-5 with TRBJ2-1; D ambiguous. Trimming took 6 bases from V and 3 from J, leaving 3 bases between them. This CDR3 has 11 amino acids. Germline V gives CDR1 MNHEY, CDR2 SVGAGI. CDR3 DNA sequence: TGTGCCAGCAGGGGCTACAATGAGCAGTTCTTC. Its translation is CASRGYNEQFF.

The chain recombines TRBV6-5 with TRBJ1-6; D possibly corresponds to TRBD1 (6 bases). Trimming removed 10 bases at V and 9 bases at J, with 16 bases between. The CDR3 is 13 amino acids. Germline CDR1 and CDR2: MNHEY and SVGAGI. The DNA for the CDR3 is TGTGCCACCGAGGACAGTTGGTTTTCACCCCTCCACTTT. It yields the protein CATEDSWFSPLHF.

This chain connects TRBV7-3 to TRBJ2-1; no reliable D call. Trimming took 5 bases from V and 6 from J, leaving 14 bases between them. Germline V gene lookup returns CDR1 SGHTA and CDR2 FQGTGA. CDR3 size: 14 residues. CDR3 in DNA: TGTGCCAGCAGCCGACACCCGGGCCCCAATGAGCAGTTCTTC. Translating it yields CASSRHPGPNEQFF.

V gene TRBV3-1 (or the pseudogene TRBV3-2) combines with J gene TRBJ1-2, with no clear D. CDR1 is LGHDT and CDR2 is YNNKEL in the germline V gene (reference sequence). The CDR3 extends over 12 amino acids. V was clipped by 3 bases and J by 5 bases, with 7 bases between them. The CDR3 is CASSQVQYGYTF. Written as DNA, the CDR3 is TGTGCCAGCAGCCAGGTCCAATATGGCTACACCTTC.

The CDR3 coding sequence is TGCGCCAGCAGACCCCCTTTAGCGGGGGGCCACACCGGGGAGCTGTTTTTT. Its translation is CASRPPLAGGHTGELFF. The V call is TRBV5-1, the J call TRBJ2-2; TRBD2 matches at 10 bases. The length of the CDR3 is 17 residues. The germline CDR1 and CDR2 sequences are SGHRS and YFSETQ. The junction had 10 bases not matched to a gene; V was cut back by 5 bases and J by 3 bases.

V gene TRBV3-1 (or the pseudogene TRBV3-2) combines with J gene TRBJ1-1, with D possibly TRBD1 on 5 matching bases. This CDR3 spans 15 amino acids. Trimming left V 1 base short and J 3 bases short, with 12 bases between. Germline loops: CDR1 LGHDT, CDR2 YNNKEL (reference sequence). The CDR3 DNA is TGTGCCAGCAGCCAAGGCAGTGGGGGGGACACTGAAGCTTTCTTT. The encoded protein is CASSQGSGGDTEAFF.

V usage is TRBV5-4 and J usage is TRBJ1-1, with a weak D call TRBD1 (5 bases). V shed 2 bases and J shed 4 bases, with 18 bases lying between them. The germline CDR1 and CDR2 sequences are SGHNT and YYREEE (reference sequence). This CDR3 has 16 residues. The CDR3 sequence: CASSFGTGGFGTEAFF. The CDR3 coding sequence is TGTGCCAGCAGCTTCGGGACGGGGGGGTTCGGCACTGAAGCTTTCTTT.

This clone is a singleton in its sample. V gene TRBV28 combines with J gene TRBJ1-2; 7 bases fit TRBD1. The CDR3 runs 14 residues. J lost 6 bases, V lost 4 bases, and 8 bases had no gene match. The V gene's germline CDR1 is MDHEN and CDR2 SYDVKM. The CDR3 bases are TGTGCCAGCAGTTCCCCAGGGGGTGAACATGGCTACACCTTC. It specifies CASSSPGGEHGYTF.

The chain combines TRBV27 with TRBJ1-1; 7 nucleotides line up with TRBD1. Germline trimming cut 6 bases from V and 1 base from J; bases unmatched to any gene: 2. CDR1 is MNHEY and CDR2 is SMNVEV in the germline V gene (reference sequence). The CDR3 sequence is 13 residues long. This CDR3 reads CASREGANTEAFF. In DNA, the CDR3 is TGTGCCAGCAGGGAGGGGGCGAACACTGAAGCTTTCTTT.

This chain joins TRBV6-5 and TRBJ1-1; TRBD1 matches at 7 bases. CDR3 length: 14 amino acids. V trimming: 3 bases; J trimming: 0 bases; junction bases outside the gene matches: 1. CDR1 MNHEY and CDR2 SVGAGI come from the germline V gene. In DNA form, the CDR3 reads TGTGCCAGCAGTTATCAGGGGGTGAACACTGAAGCTTTCTTT. Translation: CASSYQGVNTEAFF.

Here the CDR3 DNA reads TGTGCCAGCTCACCGGACAGGGGAGGTAATGAAAAACTGTTTTTT. Its protein is CASSPDRGGNEKLFF. The chain has TRBV18 and TRBJ1-4; 9 bases line up with TRBD1. Germline lookup yields CDR1 KGHSH and CDR2 LQKENI. The CDR3 covers 15 residues. Trimming at V came to 3 bases and at J to 4 bases, leaving 3 bases not matched to a gene.

The J gene is TRBJ1-2, the V gene TRBV14; 10 nucleotides match TRBD1. The germline gives CDR1 SGHDN, CDR2 FVKESK. J lost 7 bases, V lost 4 bases, and 21 bases had no gene match. This CDR3 spans 19 amino acids. The CDR3 coding sequence is TGTGCCAGCAGCCCAATATTTCCGGGACAGGGGCCGGCGTGGTCTGGCTACACCTTC. This codes for CASSPIFPGQGPAWSGYTF.

The V and J genes are TRBV5-1 and TRBJ2-2; D ambiguous. Germline lookup yields CDR1 SGHRS and CDR2 YFSETQ. Trimming took off 6 bases at V and 5 bases at J, with 20 bases between the two ends. This CDR3 is built from 16 residues. The CDR3 here is CASTSAWGGKTGELFF. The CDR3, as DNA: TGCGCCAGCACCTCGGCCTGGGGTGGTAAGACCGGGGAGCTGTTTTTT.

This rearrangement joins TRBV4-1 to TRBJ1-1; 8 bases agree with TRBD1. After removal of 4 bases from V and 1 base from J, the junction contained 2 bases not matched to a gene. Per the germline V gene, CDR1 is MGHRA and CDR2 is YSYEKL. This CDR3 contains 14 residues. For the CDR3, the DNA is TGCGCCAGCAGCCCGGGACAGGCGAACACTGAAGCTTTCTTT. Protein: CASSPGQANTEAFF.

The rearrangement uses TRBV20-1 and TRBJ1-1, with no clear D. This CDR3 region has 11 residues. The V end was cut by 5 bases, the J end by 0 bases, with 4 bases between. Germline V lookup: CDR1 DFQATT, CDR2 SNEGSKA (reference sequence). The CDR3 DNA reads TGCAGTGCTTCGATGAACACTGAAGCTTTCTTT. It specifies CSASMNTEAFF.

This sequence joins TRBV4-1 and TRBJ1-5; D unresolved. Trimming took 2 bases from V and 5 from J, leaving 10 bases between them. Germline CDR1 is MGHRA and CDR2 is YSYEKL. CDR3 length: 14 residues. CDR3 nucleotide sequence: TGCGCCAGCAGCCAAAGGGTGGGTCATCAGCCCCAGCATTTT. Translating it yields CASSQRVGHQPQHF.